The 23 T cell receptor beta chains below were found in one sample sequenced in a study of blood T cells in healthy people across ages (dated by TCRdb to 2014 to 2015). The receptor library was made with 5' RACE. Instrument on record: Illumina HiSeq 2500. The second PCR ran for about 6 to 12 cycles and used a J-beta primer mix along with a sample-barcoded 5' primer. TCRdb reworked the public reads: Q25 trimming with fastp, MiXCR clone assembly, productive beta chains retained. One record per CDR3 amino acid sequence lists the most common genes and DNA. The sample table records some 900,000 distinct CDR3 sequences; under 30% of these occur just once. The top ten hold 17% of the sample. Material: blood. These receptors came from an elderly woman in good health.

As to this clonotype: Relative to the germline gene, one junction end is altered; a read error may explain this. The chain joins TRBV12-3 or TRBV12-4 to TRBJ2-2; a weak D match, TRBD1 (6 bases). The CDR3 length is 18 residues. The CDR3 protein is CARSFRDTRPSNTGELFF. CDR3 coding DNA: TGTGCCCGCAGTTTCCGGGACACTCGGCCCTCGAACACCGGGGAGCTGTTTTTT.

This clonotype was seen more than once but under ten times. The chain couples TRBV20-1 to TRBJ1-3; 8 bases fit TRBD1. J was trimmed by 0 bases and V by 6 bases; bases with no gene match: 1. Germline lookup yields CDR1 DFQATT and CDR2 SNEGSKA (reference sequence). The CDR3 contains 13 residues. The CDR3 is CSAGQGSGNTIYF. The CDR3 DNA sequence: TGCAGTGCCGGACAGGGCTCTGGAAACACCATATATTTT.

This clonotype showed up just a few times. The rearrangement links TRBV21-1 to TRBJ1-5. TRBV21-1 is designated a pseudogene. This CDR3 region has 17 residues. CDR3 sequence: CASSLRGGDHSNQPQHF. As DNA, the CDR3 is TGTGCCAGCAGCCTTCGAGGAGGGGATCATAGCAATCAGCCCCAGCATTTT.

Points on this clonotype: This may be a read error, as it is one base from a much larger clone. The chain couples TRBV7-9 to TRBJ2-3, with TRBD1 matching 10 bases. V was clipped by 8 bases and J by 2 bases; unmatched bases: 7. The CDR3 is 15 residues long. CDR1 is SEHNR, CDR2 FQNEAQ, per germline (reference sequence). The CDR3 bases are TGTGCCAGCGAATCAGGGACAGGGGCCACAGATACGCAGTATTTT. Translation: CASESGTGATDTQYF.

Ten or more counts support this clonotype. V is TRBV7-2 and J is TRBJ1-4, with TRBD1 as a possible D gene (6 bases). Between the trimmed V and J ends, which lost 2 bases and 5 bases, there was a span of 15 bases. Germline assignment: CDR1 SGHTA and CDR2 FQGNSA. CDR3 length: 16 amino acids. The CDR3 loop reads CASSLSNRDLNEKLFF. For the CDR3, the DNA is TGTGCCAGCAGCTTAAGTAACAGGGATCTGAATGAAAAACTGTTTTTT.

The chain is built from TRBV5-1 and TRBJ1-4; 7 bases line up with TRBD1. Germline-derived CDR1 and CDR2 are SGHRS and YFSETQ. Unmatched junction bases numbered 5, after V lost 1 base and J lost 2 bases. This CDR3 is 16 amino acids long. The CDR3 reads CASSLRRQGTNEKLFF. The CDR3 DNA reads as TGCGCCAGCAGCTTGCGTCGACAGGGCACTAATGAAAAACTGTTTTTT.

This clonotype was detected many times. This chain links TRBV7-8 with TRBJ2-5; the match to TRBD2 covers 7 bases. This CDR3 contains 15 residues. The germline V gene encodes CDR1 SGHVS and CDR2 FQNEAQ. V lost 1 base to trimming and J lost 5 bases; unmatched junction nucleotides: 7. CDR3 sequence (DNA): TGTGCCAGCAGCTTAGGACTGGGGGAGGGGGAGACCCAGTACTTC. It specifies CASSLGLGEGETQYF.

CDR3 protein: CASSLVGLRDYEQYF. CDR3 nucleotides: TGTGCCAGCAGCTTAGTTGGATTGAGGGATTACGAGCAGTACTTC. The chain joins TRBV7-2 to TRBJ2-7; the D gene is possibly TRBD2 (5 bases). V lost 1 base to trimming and J lost 4 bases, with 14 bases between them. This CDR3 has 15 amino acids. Germline V gene lookup returns CDR1 SGHTA and CDR2 FQGNSA.

This clonotype was found many times. The V and J genes are TRBV20-1 and TRBJ1-2; D ambiguous. CDR3 length: 14 amino acids. Trimming pared 3 bases from V and 7 bases from J, leaving 18 bases between. Germline CDR1 reads DFQATT; CDR2 reads SNEGSKA (reference sequence). The CDR3 sequence is CSASSSPPVRGYTF. In nucleotides, the CDR3 is TGCAGTGCTAGTAGCTCTCCCCCGGTTCGTGGCTACACCTTC.

The chain has TRBV7-2 and TRBJ2-3; 14 bases are shared with TRBD2. CDR3 length equals 20 residues. The V gene's germline CDR1 is SGHTA and CDR2 FQGNSA. Trimming took 5 bases from V and 2 from J; bases not matched to a gene: 15. CDR3 amino acids: CASSPRLAGGPTRNTDTQYF. DNA for the CDR3: TGTGCCAGCAGCCCCCGACTAGCGGGGGGGCCTACACGAAACACAGATACGCAGTATTTT. Variable domain in full (rest from reference TRBV7-2 and TRBJ2-3): GAGVSQSPSNKVTEKGKDVELRCDPISGHTALYWYRQSLGQGLEFLIYFQGNSAPDKSGLPSDRFSAERTGGSVSTLTIQRTQQEDSAVYLCASSPRLAGGPTRNTDTQYFGPGTRLTVL.

This clonotype has just a few counts. The genes are TRBV7-2 and TRBJ1-6; no definite D call. The CDR3 runs 16 residues. V was trimmed by 2 bases and J by 0 bases, leaving 8 bases between them. CDR1 and CDR2 from the germline V gene are SGHTA and FQGNSA. The CDR3 DNA reads TGTGCCAGCAGCTTAAAAATGGGCTCCTATAATTCACCCCTCCACTTT. Its protein product is CASSLKMGSYNSPLHF. The full variable domain, its missing parts supplied by reference TRBV7-2 and TRBJ1-6, is GAGVSQSPSNKVTEKGKDVELRCDPISGHTALYWYRQSLGQGLEFLIYFQGNSAPDKSGLPSDRFSAERTGGSVSTLTIQRTQQEDSAVYLCASSLKMGSYNSPLHFGNGTRLTVT.

As for this clonotype: At one of its ends the junction is not consistent with the germline gene, which may arise from a read error. V and J are TRBV12-3 or TRBV12-4 and TRBJ2-3; the D gene is possibly TRBD2 (7 bases). This CDR3 contains 14 residues. The CDR3 is CASTLRGGGDAQYF. In nucleotides, the CDR3 is TGTGCCAGCACCCTCCGAGGGGGGGGAGATGCGCAGTATTTT.

This clonotype was observed at least ten times. The chain employs TRBV5-1 and TRBJ1-6, with unresolved D. Germline CDR1 reads SGHRS; CDR2 reads YFSETQ. The CDR3 covers 14 residues. Trimming left V 4 bases short and J 7 bases short, with 12 bases between. The CDR3: CASSEDPQNSPLHF. The CDR3 nucleotides read TGCGCCAGCAGCGAGGACCCGCAGAATTCACCCCTCCACTTT.

On this clonotype itself: A much larger clone differs from this one at a single base, so this may be a read error. The chain combines TRBV3-1 with TRBJ1-2; perhaps TRBD1 as D (5 bases). The CDR3 is 14 residues long. Trimming removed 5 bases at V and 4 bases at J, with 14 bases between. CDR1 is LGHDT, CDR2 YNNKEL, per germline (reference sequence). DNA for the CDR3: TGTGCCAGCAGCACGCTCGGGGGTTGCTATGGCTACACCTTC. This translates into CASSTLGGCYGYTF.

The table lists this clonotype with a few counts. The J gene is TRBJ2-3, the V gene TRBV27; D perhaps matches TRBD1 (5 bases). Germline V gives CDR1 MNHEY, CDR2 SMNVEV (reference sequence). V was shortened by 7 bases and J by 8 bases, with 16 bases between the two germline ends. This CDR3 spans 13 amino acids. CDR3 amino acids: CASTPLGHGTQYF. CDR3 sequence (DNA): TGTGCCAGCACCCCCTTGGGGCATGGTACGCAGTATTTT.

The chain is built from TRBV20-1 and TRBJ2-1; 10 bases map to TRBD2. The CDR3 has 13 amino acids. The trim removed 4 bases at V and 10 bases at J, leaving 7 bases unmatched. CDR1 is DFQATT, CDR2 SNEGSKA, per germline (reference sequence). The chain's CDR3 is CSANLAGAYEQFF. DNA for the CDR3: TGCAGTGCTAACCTAGCGGGAGCCTACGAGCAGTTCTTC.

This clonotype was counted ten times or more. V usage is TRBV24-1 and J usage is TRBJ2-1, with 8 bases fitting TRBD1. J was trimmed by 6 bases and V by 4 bases; bases with no gene match: 10. This CDR3 is built from 16 residues. Germline CDR1 KGHDR, CDR2 SFDVKD. CDR3 sequence: CATSDLGTGAGNEQFF. The CDR3, as DNA: TGTGCCACCAGTGACCTGGGGACAGGAGCGGGCAATGAGCAGTTCTTC.

Points on this clonotype: Given a much more abundant clone one base away, this may be a read error. The chain joins TRBV7-2 to TRBJ2-5; 10 bases map to TRBD1. With 8 bases clipped from V and 2 bases from J, the junction kept 11 bases outside the gene matches. The germline gives CDR1 SGHTA, CDR2 FQGNSA. This CDR3 has 16 amino acids. The CDR3 region is CASGWGDRGQQETQYF. The CDR3 bases are TGTGCCAGCGGCTGGGGGGACAGGGGCCAGCAAGAGACCCAGTACTTC.

Worth noting for this clonotype: This may be a read error: a much more frequent sequence differs by one nucleotide. This chain links TRBV6-1 with TRBJ2-4; a weak D match, TRBD2 (6 bases). CDR3 size: 18 residues. CDR1 is MNHNS, CDR2 SASEGT, per germline. This CDR3 is CASREVAGGELAKNIRYF. The CDR3 region has the DNA TGTGCCAGCAGAGAGGTGGCGGGCGGGGAACTAGCCAAAAACATTCGGTACTTC.

The table lists this clonotype with many counts. The chain has TRBV5-1 and TRBJ2-3, with TRBD2 matching over 8 bases. The ends lost 4 bases at V and 5 bases at J; junction bases unmatched: 12. CDR1 and CDR2 from the germline V gene are SGHRS and YFSETQ. The CDR3 spans 16 residues. The CDR3, as DNA: TGCGCCAGCAGCCTCCCAAGCGGGGGACCTTTAGATACGCAGTATTTT. Encoded protein: CASSLPSGGPLDTQYF.

This clonotype was recorded a few times. This CDR3 reads CSAREGTGGHEKLFF. DNA of the CDR3: TGCAGTGCTAGAGAGGGGACAGGGGGACATGAAAAACTGTTTTTT. The V call is TRBV20-1, the J call TRBJ1-4; 11 bases are a match to TRBD1. V was pared by 0 bases and J by 6 bases, with 3 bases of the junction left unmatched. The length of the CDR3 is 15 residues. Germline V gene sequence: CDR1 DFQATT, CDR2 SNEGSKA (reference sequence).

Of note for this clonotype: A much larger clone is a single base away; this may be a read error. V usage is TRBV24-1 and J usage is TRBJ1-2, with unresolved D. V was cut by 1 base and J by 6 bases, with 2 bases left in between. CDR3 length: 11 residues. Per germline, CDR1 KGHDR and CDR2 SFDVKD. The CDR3 here is CATSDLNGYTF. In DNA form, the CDR3 reads TGTGCCACCAGTGATTTAAATGGCTACACCTTC.

This clonotype was counted only a few times. This chain connects TRBV7-2 to TRBJ1-5; D is unclear. V shed 2 bases and J shed 3 bases, with 11 bases lying between them. Germline loops: CDR1 SGHTA, CDR2 FQGNSA. The CDR3 runs to 15 residues. CDR3 coding DNA: TGTGCCAGCAGCTTAACCCCTAGTTTCAATCAGCCCCAGCATTTT. Its translation is CASSLTPSFNQPQHF.